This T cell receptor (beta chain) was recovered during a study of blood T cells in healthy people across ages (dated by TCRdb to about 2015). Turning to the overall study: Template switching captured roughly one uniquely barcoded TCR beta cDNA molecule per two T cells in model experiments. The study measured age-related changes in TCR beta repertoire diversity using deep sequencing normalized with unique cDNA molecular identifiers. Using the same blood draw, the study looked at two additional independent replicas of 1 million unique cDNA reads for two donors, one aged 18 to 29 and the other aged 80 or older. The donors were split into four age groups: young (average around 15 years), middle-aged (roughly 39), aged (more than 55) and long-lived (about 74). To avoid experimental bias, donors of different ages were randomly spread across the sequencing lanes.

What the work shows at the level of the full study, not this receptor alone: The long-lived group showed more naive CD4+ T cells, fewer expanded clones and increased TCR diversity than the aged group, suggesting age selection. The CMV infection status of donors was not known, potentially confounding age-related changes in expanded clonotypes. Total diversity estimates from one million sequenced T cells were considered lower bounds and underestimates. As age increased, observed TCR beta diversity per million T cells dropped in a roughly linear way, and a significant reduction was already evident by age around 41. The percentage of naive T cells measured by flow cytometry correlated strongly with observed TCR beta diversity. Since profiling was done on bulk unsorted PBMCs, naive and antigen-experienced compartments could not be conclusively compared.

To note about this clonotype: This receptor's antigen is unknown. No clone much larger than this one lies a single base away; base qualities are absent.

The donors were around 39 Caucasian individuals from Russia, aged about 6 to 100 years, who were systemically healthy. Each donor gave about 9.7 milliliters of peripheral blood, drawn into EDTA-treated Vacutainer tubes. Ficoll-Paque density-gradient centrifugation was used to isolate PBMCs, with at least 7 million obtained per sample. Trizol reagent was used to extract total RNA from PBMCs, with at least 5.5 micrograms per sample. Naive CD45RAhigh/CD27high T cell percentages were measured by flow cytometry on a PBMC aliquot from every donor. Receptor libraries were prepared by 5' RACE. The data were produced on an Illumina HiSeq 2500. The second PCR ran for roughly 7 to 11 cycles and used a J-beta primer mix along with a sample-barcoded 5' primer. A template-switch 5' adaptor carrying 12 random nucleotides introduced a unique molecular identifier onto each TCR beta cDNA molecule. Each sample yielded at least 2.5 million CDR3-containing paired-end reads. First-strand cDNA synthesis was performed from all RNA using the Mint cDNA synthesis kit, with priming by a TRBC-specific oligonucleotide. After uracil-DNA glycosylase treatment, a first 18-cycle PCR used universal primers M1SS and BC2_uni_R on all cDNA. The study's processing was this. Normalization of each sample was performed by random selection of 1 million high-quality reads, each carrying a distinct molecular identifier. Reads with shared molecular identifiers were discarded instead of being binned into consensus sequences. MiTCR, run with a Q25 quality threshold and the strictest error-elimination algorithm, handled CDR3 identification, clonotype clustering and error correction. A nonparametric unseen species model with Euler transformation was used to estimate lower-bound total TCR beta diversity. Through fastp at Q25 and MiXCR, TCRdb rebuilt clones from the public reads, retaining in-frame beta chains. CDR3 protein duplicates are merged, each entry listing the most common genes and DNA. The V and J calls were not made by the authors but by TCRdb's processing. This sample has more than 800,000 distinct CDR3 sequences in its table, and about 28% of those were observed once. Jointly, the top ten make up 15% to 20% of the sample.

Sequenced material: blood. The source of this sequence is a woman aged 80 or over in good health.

At the DNA level, the sequence is TGCAGTGCTAGAGTTGGTAGCGGGGGGGAAGAGACCCAGTACTTC. Translated, this gives CSARVGSGGEETQYF. The chain is made from TRBV20-1 and TRBJ2-5; 11 bases in the junction line up with TRBD2. The germline V gene (reference sequence) sets CDR1 to DFQATT and CDR2 to SNEGSKA. The V end gives up 1 base and the J end 3 bases, leaving 4 bases in the junction not matched to a gene. The cysteine opens and the phenylalanine closes a CDR3 of 15 amino acids. CDR3 DNA is the only sequence kept; it has 45 bases, read in frame from the first base.